This TCR beta chain comes out of a study of T cells after yellow fever vaccination (dated by TCRdb to the late 2010s). About the full investigation: Libraries from fractions with low cell numbers were prepared with the SMART-Seq v4 Ultra Low Input RNA kit. The cohort comprised two healthy male donors, one aged 18 to 30 and one aged 30 to 39 years. Blood was drawn at multiple timepoints before and after primary and secondary immunization, with bulk PBMC replicates and cell subsets isolated. Bulk TCR alpha and beta repertoires were sequenced longitudinally to track T-cell clones before and after primary and booster YFV17D yellow fever vaccination. General findings and caveats noted by the study authors: A small fraction of clonotypes appeared in both the CD4 and CD8 compartments, likely as a result of convergent recombination. Most clones expanded after primary vaccination were re-detected after the booster (almost 97% of CD4 and roughly 87% of CD8), suggesting broad memory maintenance. Computational filtering was required because FACS-sorted repertoires could contain abundant contaminating clonotypes from the bulk population. The study included only a couple of donors, which limits how far the findings can be generalized. Compared with the primary T-cell response, the secondary T-cell response was weaker but faster, peaking on day 5 rather than day 15.

Reading the label with the study, this specimen's treatment or condition is: live attenuated yellow fever vaccine strain. PBMCs were isolated from peripheral blood using a standard Ficoll-Paque protocol. Dynabeads CD4 and CD8 positive selection kits were used to isolate the CD4 and CD8 T-cell fractions. TriZol was used to extract RNA from bulk PBMCs, CD4 and CD8 fractions, and dextramer-positive and dextramer-negative fractions. TCR cDNA was synthesized by 5'RACE template switching, which introduced a universal primer site and unique molecular identifiers. Priming for cDNA synthesis came from both the TCR alpha and TCR beta constant segments. Two PCR steps were used to amplify libraries, with sample barcodes and sequencing adapters being added in the second step. Libraries were sequenced on Illumina HiSeq 2500 (2x100 bp) or NovaSeq (2x150 bp). In the source study's methods: MIGEC handled demultiplexing of reads and collapsing into UMI consensus sequences, while MiXCR performed V(D)J alignment. Vaccine-responding clonotypes were identified with edgeR using replicate PBMC samples, with FDR below 0.01 and a log2 fold change above 5 up to day 15 being required. Bulk clonotypes were assigned CD4 or CD8 identity according to which sequenced CD4 or CD8 repertoire held them at higher abundance. TCRdb reprocessed the public reads (quality trimming at Q25 with fastp, clone calling with MiXCR) and kept in-frame beta chains. CDR3 protein sequences are deduplicated, and each keeps its most common genes and DNA. TCRdb, rather than the study authors, made the V and J calls. The table for this sample lists under 200,000 distinct CDR3 sequences; 6% to 7.5% of them were counted only once. The ten largest clones represent 2.5% to 3% of the sample.

On this clonotype itself: What antigen it recognizes has not been identified. No much larger clone exists at a distance of one base, and base qualities are not known.

The CDR3, cysteine through phenylalanine, is 14 amino acids long. CDR3 DNA only is kept here, 42 bases in frame from base 1. The germline V gene specifies SGHRS as CDR1 and YFSETQ as CDR2. V and J lose 1 base and 7 bases, and a span of 12 bases separates them. The receptor comes from a young man who received the YFV17D yellow fever vaccine. The V and J genes are TRBV5-1 and TRBJ1-5; a tentative D match to TRBD1 spans 6 bases. Sample: CD4+ T cells sorted from PBMCs, taken 5 to 6 days after the first yellow fever vaccination. In nucleotides, the sequence is TGCGCCAGCAGCTTGATGGAGGGGGGCCAGCCCCAGCATTTT. It encodes CASSLMEGGQPQHF.